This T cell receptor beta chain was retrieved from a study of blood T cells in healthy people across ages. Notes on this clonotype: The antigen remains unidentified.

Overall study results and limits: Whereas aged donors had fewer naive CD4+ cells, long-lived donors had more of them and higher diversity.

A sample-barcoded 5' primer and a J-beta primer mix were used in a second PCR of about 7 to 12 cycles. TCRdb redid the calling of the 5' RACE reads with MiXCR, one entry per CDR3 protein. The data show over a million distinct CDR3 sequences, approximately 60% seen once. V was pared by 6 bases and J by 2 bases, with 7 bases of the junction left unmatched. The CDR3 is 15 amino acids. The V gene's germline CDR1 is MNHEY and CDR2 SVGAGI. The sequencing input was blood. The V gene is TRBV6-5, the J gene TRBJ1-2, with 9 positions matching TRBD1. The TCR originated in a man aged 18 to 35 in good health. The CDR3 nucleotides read TGTGCCAGCAGGCCGCCGGGACAGGGAAACTATGGCTACACCTTC. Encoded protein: CASRPPGQGNYGYTF.